This entry lists 20 T cell receptor beta chains sequenced from one sample in a study of monozygotic twins with inflammatory bowel disease. TCRdb re-called the 5' RACE reads; every CDR3 protein appears as one record, without DNA. Here the sample table reports about 300,000 distinct CDR3 sequences. The material sequenced was blood. These receptors all stem from a human donor with ulcerative colitis or Crohn's disease, or a healthy co-twin of an affected twin (not recorded which).

The CDR3 sequence: CASSLNREIGGYTF. This chain links TRBV28 with TRBJ1-2; TCRdb lists TRBD1, though no DNA is available to test this call. The CDR3 covers 14 residues. Germline V gene data show CDR1 as MDHEN and CDR2 as SYDVKM.

The chain couples TRBV6-1 to TRBJ1-3; TCRdb calls TRBD1, which cannot be checked without DNA. The CDR3 sequence is 15 residues long. CDR1 is MNHNS, CDR2 SASEGT, per germline. CDR3 region: CASSSPVGSGNTIYF.

V is TRBV2 and J is TRBJ2-3; no DNA is available, so the TRBD2 call from TCRdb remains unchecked. Germline lookup yields CDR1 SNHLY and CDR2 FYNNEI. This CDR3 region has 14 residues. The CDR3 protein is CASNGGGTTDTQYF.

The chain recombines TRBV7-2 with TRBJ2-2; the TCRdb D gene call, TRBD2, has no DNA to confirm it. CDR1 and CDR2 from the germline V gene are SGHTA and FQGNSA. This CDR3 has 15 amino acids. CDR3 protein: CASRRTSDHTGELFF.

The chain has TRBV7-2 and TRBJ2-1; the D gene TCRdb calls, TRBD2, cannot be checked with no DNA. This CDR3 comprises 13 residues. Germline V lookup: CDR1 SGHTA, CDR2 FQGNSA. CDR3 sequence reads: CASSLGGFNEQFF.

The V gene is TRBV20-1, the J gene TRBJ2-5; TCRdb proposes TRBD2, but this gene call is untestable without DNA. This CDR3 contains 15 residues. Germline loops: CDR1 DFQATT, CDR2 SNEGSKA (reference sequence). CDR3: CSAISRTGPQETQYF.

This chain links TRBV4-3 with TRBJ1-5. From germline, CDR1 is LGHNA and CDR2 YSLEER. This CDR3 comprises 14 residues. CDR3 residues: CASSQDSGLGPQHF.

The chain couples TRBV5-1 to TRBJ2-1; the TCRdb D gene call, TRBD1, has no DNA to confirm it. Germline lookup yields CDR1 SGHRS and CDR2 YFSETQ. The CDR3 totals 15 residues. The CDR3 spells CASSPLSGSYNEQFF.

This chain joins TRBV10-3 and TRBJ1-6; as DNA is missing, the TRBD1 call by TCRdb cannot be tested. The CDR3 contains 16 residues. CDR1 is ENHRY, CDR2 SYGVKD, per germline. The CDR3 sequence is CAISESGGGYNSPLHF.

The V call is TRBV19, the J call TRBJ2-5; TCRdb's D gene call, TRBD1, goes unchecked for lack of DNA. The CDR3 has 13 residues. Germline CDR1 is LNHDA and CDR2 is SQIVND (reference sequence). The CDR3 reads CATRLGGQETQYF.

The chain links TRBV6-5 to TRBJ2-2; TCRdb's D gene call, TRBD2, goes unchecked for lack of DNA. The CDR3 totals 14 residues. Germline V gene sequence: CDR1 MNHEY, CDR2 SVGAGI. CDR3 loop: CASSWSRGPGELFF.

V usage is TRBV7-2 and J usage is TRBJ2-3; the TRBD1 assignment by TCRdb is unverifiable without DNA. The CDR3 runs to 15 residues. In germline, CDR1 is SGHTA, CDR2 FQGNSA. CDR3 loop: CASSTGGSYTDTQYF.

The V call is TRBV2, the J call TRBJ2-3; TCRdb selects TRBD1, and the lack of DNA leaves this call unchecked. CDR1 SNHLY and CDR2 FYNNEI come from the germline V gene. This CDR3 is built from 16 residues. CDR3 amino acids: CASSEQDRGRTDTQYF.

The chain links TRBV14 to TRBJ2-2; no DNA is available, so the TRBD1 call from TCRdb remains unchecked. This CDR3 contains 15 residues. CDR1 is SGHDN and CDR2 is FVKESK in the germline V gene. The chain's CDR3 is CASSQVRGRGGELFF.

The CDR3 spells CASSYGAGRSDTQYF. The chain links TRBV7-2 to TRBJ2-3; TCRdb lists TRBD2, though no DNA is available to test this call. The V gene's germline CDR1 is SGHTA and CDR2 FQGNSA. The CDR3 is 15 amino acids.

The chain has TRBV10-3 and TRBJ2-3; the TRBD2 assignment by TCRdb is unverifiable without DNA. The CDR3 consists of 16 residues. Per germline, CDR1 ENHRY and CDR2 SYGVKD. This chain's CDR3 is CAISEPGGGDSDTQYF.

The genes are TRBV3-1 and TRBJ1-2; TCRdb's D call, TRBD1, is unchecked because there is no DNA. Germline CDR1 is LGHDT and CDR2 is YNNKEL (reference sequence). The CDR3 contains 14 residues. The CDR3 sequence: CASSQQAAFYGYTF.

The chain couples TRBV29-1 to TRBJ2-6. The CDR3 is 11 residues long. CDR1 is SQVTM, CDR2 ANQGSEA, per germline. CDR3 sequence: CSVAGANVLTF.

The gene calls are TRBV18 and TRBJ2-7. Germline CDR1 KGHSH, CDR2 LQKENI. The CDR3 runs 16 residues. Here the CDR3 reads CASSYRFGGISYEQYF.

This chain joins TRBV7-9 and TRBJ2-7. The CDR3 spans 14 residues. Germline-derived CDR1 and CDR2 are SEHNR and FQNEAQ (reference sequence). The CDR3 reads CASSRTGQTHEQYF.